This T cell receptor (beta chain) was observed in a study of Ad26.COV2.S vaccination and SARS-CoV-2 variants. Some clones are missing from TCRdb's copy, which holds only in-frame ones; the method was immunoSEQ multiplex PCR. The data hold roughly 400,000 clones, with 90% observed a single time. About this clone: The antigen is unknown.

Described treatment: approximately 18 received Ad26.COV2.S at low or high dose, single or two shots; a few received placebo; per-sample allocation not given. Following the first vaccine or placebo injection, samples were taken on day 63. A Boston adult aged 18-55 years was the donor. Between the trimmed V and J ends, which lost 3 bases and 0 bases, there was a span of 7 bases. Germline V gene data show CDR1 as MDHEN and CDR2 as SYDVKM. The CDR3 sequence is 14 residues long. Study-level results: Spike-specific CD8+ and CD4+ T cell responses reportedly showed substantial breadth after vaccination. While placebo recipients had lower spike-specific TCR breadth, vaccine recipients had more.

The clonotype originates from a person between 18 and 59 years old who received the Ad26.COV2.S COVID-19 vaccine or a placebo. The V and J genes are TRBV28 and TRBJ2-3; perhaps TRBD1 as D (5 bases). The sequencing used peripheral blood, collected in a trial of Ad26.COV2.S vaccine versus placebo. The CDR3 nucleotides are TGTGCCAGCAGTTTTGACAGAAGCACAGATACGCAGTATTTT. Translating it yields CASSFDRSTDTQYF.